These 15 T cell receptor beta chains were all obtained from the same sample, sequenced in a study of beta chain features in type 1 diabetes. Every bit of the isolated RNA underwent reverse transcription, so sequencing read expressed TCRB transcripts. Measured with immunoSEQ multiplex PCR; TCRdb has only the in-frame clones, and not every one. The sample has almost 350,000 clones, roughly 8% seen once; the top ten hold under 0.5%. Sequences were obtained from central memory CD4+ T cells from blood. The receptors shown here come from a woman aged 18-29 years in good health.

Ten or more counts support this clone. The chain is built from TRBV28 and TRBJ2-2, with 8 bases lining up with TRBD2. The length of the CDR3 is 14 residues. Germline assignment: CDR1 MDHEN and CDR2 SYDVKM. V was pared by 6 bases and J by 1 base, with 1 base of the junction left unmatched. The CDR3 sequence: CASRTSENTGELFF. CDR3 nucleotides: TGTGCCAGCAGGACTAGCGAGAACACCGGGGAGCTGTTTTTT.

The V call is TRBV7-9, the J call TRBJ2-5; 14 nucleotides match TRBD2. The V and J ends lost 1 base and 6 bases, in that order; junction bases with no gene match: 4. This CDR3 is 16 amino acids long. Germline V gene sequence: CDR1 SEHNR, CDR2 FQNEAQ (reference sequence). Here the CDR3 DNA reads TGTGCCAGCAGCTTAGTGGGACTAGCGGGAGACAAGACCCAGTACTTC. This sequence encodes CASSLVGLAGDKTQYF.

This clone has a handful of counts. The J gene is TRBJ2-3, the V gene TRBV28; 12 bases are a match to TRBD2. The J segment lost 1 base and the V segment lost 6 bases, leaving 8 bases of the junction unmatched. CDR3 length equals 17 residues. CDR1 and CDR2 from the germline V gene are MDHEN and SYDVKM. The CDR3: CASRLRTSGKRTDTQYF. Written as DNA, the CDR3 is TGTGCCAGCAGGCTAAGGACTAGCGGGAAACGCACAGATACGCAGTATTTT.

This clone came up many times. The V call is TRBV7-2, the J call TRBJ2-5; 8 nucleotides agree with TRBD1. Germline lookup yields CDR1 SGHTA and CDR2 FQGNSA. This CDR3 is 15 amino acids long. Germline trimming cut 5 bases from V and 2 bases from J; bases unmatched to any gene: 7. CDR3 sequence: CASSAHNRGQETQYF. In DNA form, the CDR3 reads TGTGCCAGCAGCGCCCACAACAGGGGGCAAGAGACCCAGTACTTC.

This clone turned up a few times. CDR3 region: CASSFSSRFEAFF. For the CDR3, the DNA is TGTGCCAGCAGCTTTTCGTCGCGGTTTGAAGCTTTCTTT. The rearrangement links TRBV5-6 to TRBJ1-1; D gene ambiguous. V lost 2 bases and J lost 7, with 12 bases in between. The germline V gene encodes CDR1 SGHDT and CDR2 YYEEEE. The CDR3 consists of 13 residues. Filled out from reference TRBV5-6 and TRBJ1-1, the complete variable domain reads DAGVTQSPTHLIKTRGQQVTLRCSPKSGHDTVSWYQQALGQGPQFIFQYYEEEERQRGNFPDRFSGHQFPNYSSELNVNALLLGDSALYLCASSFSSRFEAFFGQGTRLTVV.

The chain links TRBV27 to TRBJ2-7; 8 nucleotides align to TRBD2. This CDR3 has 16 amino acids. In germline, CDR1 is MNHEY, CDR2 SMNVEV (reference sequence). V shed 8 bases and J 0 bases; nucleotides not matched to a gene: 12. The CDR3 coding sequence is TGTGCCAGCCGGCTAGCGGGCGGGAGTGACTCCTACGAGCAGTACTTC. Amino acids: CASRLAGGSDSYEQYF.

V is TRBV6-1 and J is TRBJ2-2, with TRBD1 as a possible D gene (6 bases). This CDR3 region has 13 residues. Deletions cut 5 bases from V and 7 bases from J, with 11 bases between. The germline V gene has CDR1 MNHNS and CDR2 SASEGT. CDR3 loop: CASSSQGSGELFF. The CDR3 coding sequence is TGTGCCAGCAGTTCCCAGGGGAGCGGGGAGCTGTTTTTT.

The V gene is TRBV6-5, the J gene TRBJ2-7; TRBD2 might be the D (6 bases). Germline CDR1 is MNHEY and CDR2 is SVGAGI. V was pared by 5 bases and J by 1 base, with 15 bases between. This CDR3 spans 15 amino acids. CDR3 amino acids: CASSRSAEGSYEQYF. The CDR3 coding sequence is TGTGCCAGCAGTCGTTCGGCGGAGGGGTCCTACGAGCAGTACTTC.

A few counts support this clone. J is TRBJ2-2 and V is TRBV5-1; no firm D call. CDR3 length equals 15 residues. V was shortened by 1 base and J by 1 base, with 8 bases between the two germline ends. The germline CDR1 and CDR2 sequences are SGHRS and YFSETQ. CDR3 amino acids: CASSLSTGNTGELFF. The CDR3 DNA follows: TGCGCCAGCAGCTTGTCGACCGGGAACACCGGGGAGCTGTTTTTT.

As for this clone: The sample holds other DNA sequences that translate to the same CDR3. The CDR3 here is CASSPGTEAFF. The CDR3 DNA follows: TGTGCCAGCTCACCCGGGACAGAAGCTTTCTTT. V is TRBV18 and J is TRBJ1-1, with D possibly TRBD1 on 6 matching bases. The V gene lost 3 bases and the J gene lost 8 bases, with 7 bases spanning the gap. There are 11 residues in the CDR3. In germline, CDR1 is KGHSH, CDR2 LQKENI.

This clone was counted only a few times. The genes are TRBV27 and TRBJ2-7, with unresolved D. Germline-derived CDR1 and CDR2 are MNHEY and SMNVEV (reference sequence). The CDR3 consists of 13 residues. Trimming stripped 8 bases from V and 3 bases from J, with 14 bases between. The CDR3 sequence: CASGRPGFYEQYF. The CDR3 DNA reads TGTGCCAGCGGTCGGCCCGGTTTCTACGAGCAGTACTTC.

This chain links TRBV2 with TRBJ2-3, with TRBD1 as a possible D gene (6 bases). V dropped 3 bases and J dropped 3 bases, with 10 bases sitting between them. The CDR3 runs to 14 residues. Germline V gene sequence: CDR1 SNHLY, CDR2 FYNNEI. The CDR3 DNA reads TGTGCCAGCAGTGATGGGCAGGGGACAGATACGCAGTATTTT. Amino acids: CASSDGQGTDTQYF.

The V gene is TRBV7-2, the J gene TRBJ2-1; D not certain. The CDR3 loop spans 16 amino acids. CDR1 SGHTA and CDR2 FQGNSA come from the germline V gene. V was trimmed by 7 bases and J by 7 bases, leaving 23 bases between them. The CDR3 region is CASTPWVIGRENEQFF. The DNA for the CDR3 is TGTGCCAGCACCCCCTGGGTAATAGGTCGAGAGAATGAGCAGTTCTTC.

This clone was observed a few times. The rearrangement joins TRBV28 to TRBJ2-1; D call uncertain. The CDR3 extends over 13 amino acids. CDR1 MDHEN and CDR2 SYDVKM come from the germline V gene. Trimming took off 6 bases at V and 7 bases at J, with 13 bases between the two ends. In nucleotides, the CDR3 is TGTGCCAGCAGCCCTCCAGTTTTGAATGAGCAGTTCTTC. Translating gives CASSPPVLNEQFF.

This clone came up a few times. V usage is TRBV7-9 and J usage is TRBJ2-1; no reliable D call. The germline V gene encodes CDR1 SEHNR and CDR2 FQNEAQ (reference sequence). The CDR3 covers 12 residues. The V and J ends lost 0 bases and 8 bases respectively, with 5 bases between them. In DNA, the CDR3 is TGTGCCAGCAGCTTAGCCATCGATGAGCAGTTCTTC. Its protein is CASSLAIDEQFF.